This T cell receptor beta chain comes out of a study of cytomegalovirus exposure and HLA in healthy donors. Study-level background: In an early release, HLA-typed donors contributed approximately 82 million unique TCR sequences.

On this clone itself: Its antigen remains unidentified.

Study results and caveats: The authors later linked a missense DCLRE1C variant to TCR beta V- and J-gene trimming. Researchers catalogued approximately 170 TCR beta chains as cytomegalovirus-associated. The classifier reportedly diagnosed cytomegalovirus status with high specificity and sensitivity.

PCR amplification relied on 60 Vbeta primers (plus 13 Jbeta primers). TCRdb's table, derived via immunoSEQ multiplex PCR, lists solely in-frame clones and lacks some. The data hold under 120,000 clones, with 55% to 65% observed a single time. CDR3 length: 19 residues. Deletions cut 2 bases from V and 0 bases from J, with 19 bases between. Germline lookup yields CDR1 SEHNR and CDR2 FQNEAQ (reference sequence). This chain uses TRBV7-9 with TRBJ1-4, with D uncertain. This sequence originates from a young man in good health and CMV-seropositive. Source material: PBMCs. The CDR3 DNA reads TGTGCCAGCAGCTTAATCCAGCTCCGCTTCGGGGCAACTAATGAAAAACTGTTTTTT. Residues: CASSLIQLRFGATNEKLFF.